These 16 T cell receptor beta chains originate from one sample sequenced in a study of T cell responses to AZD1222 COVID-19 vaccine. This table comes from immunoSEQ multiplex PCR, and its TCRdb copy is limited to in-frame clones, with some not included. The repertoire holds more than 85,000 clones, with 80% to 90% as singletons. Source: peripheral blood, taken 28 days after the second AZD1222 dose. These receptors came from an adult who received the AZD1222 COVID-19 vaccine.

This clone was counted a few times. The V and J genes are TRBV6-6 and TRBJ2-2; D unclear. This CDR3 has 14 residues. V lost 5 bases to trimming and J lost 4 bases, with 11 bases between them. Germline CDR1 reads MNHNY; CDR2 reads SVGAGI (reference sequence). Here the CDR3 DNA reads TGTGCCAGCAGTAGAGACATCAGCACCGGGGAGCTGTTTTTT. This sequence encodes CASSRDISTGELFF.

The gene calls are TRBV7-9 and TRBJ1-2; perhaps TRBD1 as D (5 bases). This CDR3 is built from 14 residues. V lost 3 bases and J 4 bases, leaving 12 bases between the germline ends. Germline V gene data show CDR1 as SEHNR and CDR2 as FQNEAQ (reference sequence). CDR3 coding DNA: TGTGCCAGCAGCTTCGGATGGGGCCTCTATGGCTACACCTTC. Its protein product is CASSFGWGLYGYTF.

The chain links TRBV9 to TRBJ2-3; 16 nucleotides agree with TRBD2. Germline CDR1 and CDR2: SGDLS and YYNGEE. V lost 1 base and J lost 0; bases outside the gene matches: 2. The CDR3 extends over 18 amino acids. The CDR3 DNA reads TGTGCCAGCAGCGTACAGGGACTAGCGGGAGGGAGCACAGATACGCAGTATTTT. It encodes CASSVQGLAGGSTDTQYF.

V is TRBV2 and J is TRBJ2-7; 8 positions match TRBD1. The length of the CDR3 is 15 residues. Germline loops: CDR1 SNHLY, CDR2 FYNNEI. V shed 6 bases, J shed 3 bases, and the junction held 10 bases outside the gene matches. CDR3 sequence: CASRERTGRSYEQYF. For the CDR3, the DNA is TGTGCCAGCAGGGAACGGACAGGGAGGAGCTACGAGCAGTACTTC.

The V gene is TRBV5-4, the J gene TRBJ1-6; TRBD1 matches 9 bases. There are 15 residues in the CDR3. Germline CDR1 is SGHNT and CDR2 is YYREEE (reference sequence). The J segment lost 10 bases and the V segment lost 8 bases, leaving 13 bases of the junction unmatched. The CDR3 region is CASYRRDRANSPLHF. The CDR3 DNA is TGTGCCAGTTACCGCCGGGACAGGGCTAACTCACCCCTCCACTTT.

V and J are TRBV12-3 or TRBV12-4 and TRBJ2-1; D not certain. The CDR3 length is 13 residues. V dropped 2 bases and J dropped 7 bases, with 9 bases sitting between them. The CDR3 sequence: CASSLTARNEQFF. In DNA, the CDR3 is TGTGCCAGCAGTTTAACGGCCCGGAATGAGCAGTTCTTC.

The chain combines TRBV28 with TRBJ1-4, with D possibly TRBD1 on 5 matching bases. Germline CDR1 is MDHEN and CDR2 is SYDVKM. The length of the CDR3 is 13 residues. V was trimmed by 5 bases and J by 8 bases, leaving 12 bases between them. The CDR3 DNA reads TGTGCCAGCAGTCCGAGGGGTAGCGAAAAACTGTTTTTT. Protein sequence: CASSPRGSEKLFF.

The J gene is TRBJ2-7, the V gene TRBV19, with 11 bases fitting TRBD2. The V gene's germline CDR1 is LNHDA and CDR2 SQIVND (reference sequence). The J segment lost 4 bases and the V segment lost 1 base, leaving 3 bases of the junction unmatched. This CDR3 comprises 15 residues. CDR3 sequence: CASSIGLAGPYEQYF. CDR3 in DNA: TGTGCCAGTAGTATAGGACTAGCGGGACCATACGAGCAGTACTTC.

The V and J genes are TRBV7-8 and TRBJ2-7; D is undetermined. The V end lost 2 bases, the J end lost 1 base, and 12 bases lay between the germline ends. The CDR3 is 15 residues long. Germline CDR1 reads SGHVS; CDR2 reads FQNEAQ. The CDR3 protein is CASSLLGGISYEQYF. The DNA for the CDR3 is TGTGCCAGCAGCTTATTGGGTGGGATATCCTACGAGCAGTACTTC.

This chain connects TRBV13 to TRBJ1-5, with no clear D. The CDR3 is 13 amino acids. V was clipped by 5 bases and J by 0 bases, with 5 bases between them. The germline gives CDR1 PRHDT, CDR2 FYEKMQ (reference sequence). CDR3 amino acids: CASSSYSNQPQHF. The CDR3 DNA reads TGTGCCAGCAGCAGTTATAGCAATCAGCCCCAGCATTTT. The whole variable domain, filled in from reference TRBV13 and TRBJ1-5, reads AAGVIQSPRHLIKEKRETATLKCYPIPRHDTVYWYQQGPGQDPQFLISFYEKMQSDKGSIPDRFSAQQFSDYHSELNMSSLELGDSALYFCASSSYSNQPQHFGDGTRLSIL.

The chain recombines TRBV7-8 with TRBJ1-3; D is undetermined. The CDR3 is 12 residues long. V lost 0 bases and J 6 bases, leaving 3 bases between the germline ends. The germline V gene encodes CDR1 SGHVS and CDR2 FQNEAQ. The CDR3 sequence is CASSLAINTIYF. CDR3 nucleotides: TGTGCCAGCAGCTTAGCAATAAACACCATATATTTT.

The gene calls are TRBV7-3 and TRBJ2-2, with 13 bases matching TRBD2. The trim removed 5 bases at V and 4 bases at J, leaving 4 bases unmatched. This CDR3 comprises 16 residues. Germline V gene sequence: CDR1 SGHTA, CDR2 FQGTGA. CDR3 coding DNA: TGTGCCAGCAGCCGGACTAGCGGGAGCCCCACCGGGGAGCTGTTTTTT. Translating it yields CASSRTSGSPTGELFF.

The rearrangement joins TRBV4-2 to TRBJ1-2, with D possibly matching TRBD1 (6 bases). This CDR3 is built from 14 residues. CDR1 and CDR2 from the germline V gene are LGHNA and YNFKEQ. V lost 1 base, J lost 8 bases, and 14 bases lay in between. The CDR3 DNA follows: TGTGCCAGCAGCCAAGCCTCAGGGGAAGGGGGCTACACCTTC. It yields the protein CASSQASGEGGYTF.

V is TRBV29-1 and J is TRBJ2-2; the match to TRBD2 covers 8 bases. J gave up 2 bases and V 3 bases, and 5 bases lay outside the gene matches. The germline V gene has CDR1 SQVTM and CDR2 ANQGSEA. The CDR3 is 15 amino acids. CDR3 coding DNA: TGCAGCGTTGATGCCAGCGGGAGTAACACCGGGGAGCTGTTTTTT. This encodes CSVDASGSNTGELFF.

This clone has only one observation. The chain is built from TRBV28 and TRBJ2-1; D might be TRBD1 (5 bases). Trimming pared 6 bases from V and 3 bases from J, leaving 18 bases between. The CDR3 contains 16 residues. In germline, CDR1 is MDHEN, CDR2 SYDVKM. CDR3 loop: CASRPVRDSLYNEQFF. The CDR3, as DNA: TGTGCCAGCAGGCCCGTAAGAGACAGCCTCTACAATGAGCAGTTCTTC.

V gene TRBV11-2 combines with J gene TRBJ1-1; D is perhaps TRBD1 (6 bases). Germline V CDR1 and CDR2: SGHAT, FQNNGV. Deletions cut 5 bases from V and 0 bases from J, with 13 bases between. The CDR3 runs to 15 residues. In nucleotides, the CDR3 is TGTGCCAGCAGCCTACAGGGTTCCATGAACACTGAAGCTTTCTTT. Translated, it gives CASSLQGSMNTEAFF.